This TCR beta chain was sequenced in a study of T-cell memory formation after mild COVID-19. The CDR3 runs 11 residues. Germline-derived CDR1 and CDR2 are MDHEN and SYDVKM. V was clipped by 10 bases and J by 4 bases, with 10 bases between them. This clonotype showed up just a few times. What it binds is unknown. Constant-segment primers served in 5'RACE that generated TCR alpha and TCR beta cDNA libraries bearing sample barcodes and UMIs. TCRdb fed the 5' RACE reads into MiXCR, producing one record per CDR3 protein. Among some 210,000 distinct CDR3 sequences listed, 10% to 13% were seen once. General study points: Memory sampled before infection contained some responding clones, suggesting cross-reactive memory joined. From day 15 to 85, contracting clones were balanced between CD4 and CD8, whereas later expanders leaned toward CD4+.

The TCR was taken from a man between 18 and 29 years old who had mild COVID-19 (a few samples of this study predate the infection). Cell type and time point are not known. This chain joins TRBV28 and TRBJ1-1; D remains unclear. Sequenced input: PBMCs or a T cell subset sorted from them (not recorded which). The CDR3 spells CAIAGFTEAFF. The CDR3 coding sequence is TGTGCCATTGCGGGTTTCACTGAAGCTTTCTTT.